These T cell receptor beta chains were read from a single sample in a study of blood T cell repertoires in COVID-19. Profiling relied on immunoSEQ multiplex PCR, and the TCRdb table lists in-frame clones only, not all of them. The sample has roughly 500,000 clones; roughly 89% are singletons. The sample consisted of peripheral blood. The source is a man aged 18 to 35 with COVID-19, enrolled during active disease. The CDR3 runs from the conserved cysteine through the conserved F or W. Fields, in order: clone size, D gene, V gene, J gene, CDR3 DNA, CDR3 protein. The D gene is left open where the match is weak. Clone size, where shown, is once, few, many, or a class for clones that have expanded.

NA	NA	TRBV23-1	TRBJ2-7	TGCGCCAGCAGTCAAGGCTGGGCAGGGGCTAGGGAGCAGTACTTC	CASSQGWAGAREQYF
NA	TRBD1	TRBV9	TRBJ2-1	TGTGCCAGCAGCGTAGAACAGGGGTTTTACAATGAGCAGTTCTTC	CASSVEQGFYNEQFF
NA	TRBD1	TRBV5-4	TRBJ1-2	TGTGCCAGCAGCTTAGGGGGCCTTGGCTATGGCTACACCTTC	CASSLGGLGYGYTF
NA	TRBD2	TRBV7-2	TRBJ2-5	TGTGCCAGCAGCTGGGTAGCGGGGAAGACCCAAGAGACCCAGTACTTC	CASSWVAGKTQETQYF
NA	TRBD1	TRBV5-5	TRBJ1-1	TGTGCCAGCAGCTGGGGGACAGAAACTGAAGCTTTCTTT	CASSWGTETEAFF
NA	NA	TRBV28	TRBJ2-1	TGTGCCAGCAGTCAGGGACTTATCTACAATGAGCAGTTCTTC	CASSQGLIYNEQFF
NA	NA	TRBV2	TRBJ1-4	TGTGCCAGCATGGGCCCGGGGGATGAAAAACTGTTTTTT	CASMGPGDEKLFF
NA	TRBD1	TRBV10-3	TRBJ2-7	TGTGCCACGTCCGAGACAGGGCCGAGCTACGAGCAGTACTTC	CATSETGPSYEQYF
once	NA	TRBV27	TRBJ2-1	TGTGCCAGCAGTTACGGGGTAGGTGAGCAGTTCTTC	CASSYGVGEQFF
NA	TRBD1	TRBV19	TRBJ1-5	TGTGCCAGTAGCCCAGACAGGGGGCGCAACCAGCCCCAGCATTTT	CASSPDRGRNQPQHF
NA	NA	TRBV3-1/TRBV3-2	TRBJ2-5	TGTGCCAGCAGCCAACCAGGGTTTTTAGAGGAGACCCAGTACTTC	CASSQPGFLEETQYF
NA	TRBD1	TRBV10-3	TRBJ1-6	TGTGCCATCACCGGGACAGAGAATTCACCCCTCCACTTT	CAITGTENSPLHF
NA	NA	TRBV19	TRBJ1-1	TGTGCCAGTAGTCAAATACCCGGAGGAGCTGAAGCTTTCTTT	CASSQIPGGAEAFF
NA	NA	TRBV15	TRBJ1-1	TGTGCCACCAGCAGAGATCAGGCAAGGTCGAACACTGAAGCTTTCTTT	CATSRDQARSNTEAFF
NA	NA	TRBV24-1	TRBJ2-3	TGTGCCACCTCCCCCGGTGCCGAGACAGATACGCAGTATTTT	CATSPGAETDTQYF
NA	NA	TRBV2	TRBJ2-4	TGTGCCAGCAGTAGGGGTTTAACCAAAAACATTCAGTACTTC	CASSRGLTKNIQYF
NA	NA	TRBV19	TRBJ1-5	TGTGCCAGTAGTATACAGCACAGGCTCAATCAGCCCCAGCATTTT	CASSIQHRLNQPQHF
NA	TRBD2	TRBV9	TRBJ2-7	TGTGCCAGCAGCCCGGCTAGCGGCATCGAGCAGTACTTC	CASSPASGIEQYF
NA	NA	TRBV7-9	TRBJ2-2	TGTGCCAGCAGCTTGCTGGGGAACCCGGGGACGAACACCGGGGAGCTGTTTTTT	CASSLLGNPGTNTGELFF
NA	NA	TRBV3-1/TRBV3-2	TRBJ1-5	TGTGCCAGCAGCCAAGATCTACAGGCCGGAAGGGCCCAGCATTTT	CASSQDLQAGRAQHF